These 20 T cell receptor beta chains came from one sample sequenced in a study of cytomegalovirus exposure and HLA in healthy donors. This PCR relied on a set of 60 Vbeta primers and 13 Jbeta primers. Generated by immunoSEQ multiplex PCR, the TCRdb table keeps only in-frame clones and is missing some. The sample holds about 110,000 clones, 82% seen once. The source material was PBMCs. The receptor set was obtained from a man aged 50 to 59 in good health and CMV-seronegative.

This chain joins TRBV11-2 and TRBJ1-2; D not resolved. Germline V gives CDR1 SGHAT, CDR2 FQNNGV. CDR3 length: 12 amino acids. Trimming pared 3 bases from V and 6 bases from J, leaving 8 bases between. CDR3 DNA: TGTGCCAGCAGCTTTGCCGGGAATGGCTACACCTTC. Translation gives CASSFAGNGYTF. Full variable domain (outside the CDR3, taken from reference TRBV11-2 and TRBJ1-2): EAGVAQSPRYKIIEKRQSVAFWCNPISGHATLYWYQQILGQGPKLLIQFQNNGVVDDSQLPKDRFSAERLKGVDSTLKIQPAKLEDSAVYLCASSFAGNGYTFGSGTRLTVV.

V usage is TRBV11-2 and J usage is TRBJ2-5; a possible D gene is TRBD2 (6 bases). The J call is uncertain, as TRBJ2-7 better fits the DNA end. Per germline, CDR1 SGHAT and CDR2 FQNNGV. This CDR3 has 15 amino acids. CDR3 nucleotide sequence: TGTGCCAGCAGCCTCCCGCCGGGGGTAGTCGCCGAGCAGTACTTC. It specifies CASSLPPGVVAEQYF.

This chain connects TRBV18 to TRBJ2-1; TRBD2 agrees at 10 bases. Germline trimming cut 5 bases from V and 4 bases from J; bases unmatched to any gene: 8. CDR1 is KGHSH, CDR2 LQKENI, per germline. The CDR3 is 16 amino acids. The CDR3 spells CASSARTSGIYNEQFF. The CDR3 DNA is TGTGCCAGCTCAGCCCGGACTAGCGGAATTTACAATGAGCAGTTCTTC.

The CDR3 here is CASSDPYSPSSYNEQFF. CDR3 in DNA: TGCGCCAGCAGTGACCCATATAGCCCAAGCTCCTACAATGAGCAGTTCTTC. The chain has TRBV10-1 and TRBJ2-1; D gene ambiguous. Trimming stripped 3 bases from V and 0 bases from J, with 15 bases between. Per germline, CDR1 WNHNN and CDR2 SYGVQD (reference sequence). The CDR3 runs to 17 residues.

The chain links TRBV16 to TRBJ1-3; tentative D call: TRBD1 (5 bases). This CDR3 comprises 16 residues. Trimming took 2 bases from V and 0 from J, leaving 11 bases between them. Germline lookup yields CDR1 KGHSY and CDR2 FQNENV. CDR3 region: CASSQQGPYSGNTIYF. The CDR3 DNA follows: TGTGCCAGCAGCCAACAGGGCCCCTACTCTGGAAACACCATATATTTT.

The chain employs TRBV2 and TRBJ1-2, with a possible D match to TRBD1 (5 bases). Germline V gene sequence: CDR1 SNHLY, CDR2 FYNNEI. This CDR3 has 12 amino acids. V was cut by 4 bases and J by 8 bases, with 11 bases left in between. The chain's CDR3 is CASSGDLGGYTF. In DNA, the CDR3 is TGTGCCAGCAGTGGGGACTTGGGGGGCTACACCTTC. The whole variable domain, filled in from reference TRBV2 and TRBJ1-2, reads EPEVTQTPSHQVTQMGQEVILRCVPISNHLYFYWYRQILGQKVEFLVSFYNNEISEKSEIFDDQFSVERPDGSNFTLKIRSTKLEDSAMYFCASSGDLGGYTFGSGTRLTVV.

J is TRBJ1-1 and V is TRBV2; the match to TRBD1 covers 7 bases. The V gene's germline CDR1 is SNHLY and CDR2 FYNNEI. The CDR3 runs 15 residues. The ends lost 7 bases at V and 4 bases at J; junction bases unmatched: 12. This chain's CDR3 is CASMGEVAGGTEAFF. The CDR3 DNA is TGTGCCAGCATGGGTGAAGTCGCAGGGGGCACTGAAGCTTTCTTT.

The chain links TRBV13 to TRBJ1-3, with 9 bases fitting TRBD1. The CDR3 contains 17 residues. V shed 5 bases, J shed 0 bases, and the junction held 8 bases outside the gene matches. The germline V gene has CDR1 PRHDT and CDR2 FYEKMQ (reference sequence). CDR3 sequence (DNA): TGTGCCAGCAGCCCGCCGAGGGACAGGGCCTCTGGAAACACCATATATTTT. Amino acid sequence: CASSPPRDRASGNTIYF.

The genes are TRBV4-1 and TRBJ1-6; 9 bases agree with TRBD1. Looked up from germline, CDR1 is MGHRA and CDR2 is YSYEKL. V dropped 4 bases and J dropped 12; count of bases not matched to a gene: 13. The CDR3 extends over 16 amino acids. The CDR3 loop reads CASSPLFMDRGKPLHF. The CDR3 bases are TGCGCCAGCAGCCCTCTGTTTATGGACAGGGGCAAACCCCTCCACTTT.

The chain combines TRBV11-3 with TRBJ2-7, with D maybe TRBD2 (5 bases). Per the germline V gene, CDR1 is SGHNT and CDR2 is YENEEA. The CDR3 consists of 11 residues. Trimming removed 6 bases at V and 6 bases at J, with 9 bases between. Written as DNA, the CDR3 is TGTGCCAGCAGTGCGGGCGGCGAGCAGTACTTC. This gives the protein CASSAGGEQYF.

The chain recombines TRBV2 with TRBJ1-1, with D hard to call. The CDR3 covers 15 residues. Per the germline V gene, CDR1 is SNHLY and CDR2 is FYNNEI. Trimming pared 7 bases from V and 1 base from J, leaving 16 bases between. The CDR3 reads CASKGSRVPNTEAFF. Here the CDR3 DNA reads TGTGCCAGCAAAGGTAGTCGGGTCCCGAACACTGAAGCTTTCTTT.

This chain uses TRBV29-1 with TRBJ1-2, with 10 bases matching TRBD1. CDR1 and CDR2 from the germline V gene are SQVTM and ANQGSEA. J was trimmed by 3 bases and V by 7 bases; bases with no gene match: 2. The CDR3 loop spans 12 amino acids. Here the CDR3 reads CSAGTGDYGYTF. DNA of the CDR3: TGCAGCGCTGGGACAGGGGACTATGGCTACACCTTC.

The chain combines TRBV6-1 with TRBJ2-2; possibly TRBD1 for D (6 bases). The germline V gene encodes CDR1 MNHNS and CDR2 SASEGT. The ends were cut back, 4 bases at V and 2 bases at J, with 8 bases in the middle. CDR3 length equals 14 residues. The CDR3 bases are TGTGCCAGCAGTGGCAGGGGTAACACCGGGGAGCTGTTTTTT. This translates into CASSGRGNTGELFF.

The chain has TRBV19 and TRBJ2-3; D not resolved. CDR1 LNHDA and CDR2 SQIVND come from the germline V gene (reference sequence). V lost 3 bases to trimming and J lost 5 bases, with 9 bases between them. There are 13 residues in the CDR3. CDR3 sequence (DNA): TGTGCCAGTAGTATCGGTGTGAGAGATACGCAGTATTTT. Residues: CASSIGVRDTQYF.

The chain recombines TRBV29-1 with TRBJ2-7; D might be TRBD1 (5 bases). The germline V and J ends were trimmed by 7 bases and 6 bases, with 13 bases remaining between them. CDR1 and CDR2 from the germline V gene are SQVTM and ANQGSEA. CDR3 length equals 11 residues. DNA for the CDR3: TGCAGCGCCGCAGGGTTCGGCGAGCAGTACTTC. The encoded protein is CSAAGFGEQYF.

V usage is TRBV20-1 and J usage is TRBJ1-1; TRBD1 might be the D (6 bases). Germline loops: CDR1 DFQATT, CDR2 SNEGSKA (reference sequence). V shed 3 bases and J shed 7 bases, with 9 bases lying between them. CDR3 size: 11 residues. For the CDR3, the DNA is TGCAGTGCTAGCAGGGGTGGTGAAGCTTTCTTT. Translated: CSASRGGEAFF.

The chain couples TRBV5-1 to TRBJ1-1, with a possible D match to TRBD1 (5 bases). Trimming stripped 2 bases from V and 1 base from J, with 9 bases between. This CDR3 is 14 amino acids long. Germline V gene sequence: CDR1 SGHRS, CDR2 YFSETQ. The CDR3 region has the DNA TGCGCCAGCAGCTTTGGACACGCGAACACTGAAGCTTTCTTT. It is translated as CASSFGHANTEAFF.

The chain links TRBV6-1 to TRBJ1-1; 9 nucleotides match TRBD1. Unmatched junction bases numbered 8, after V lost 6 bases and J lost 3 bases. The CDR3 sequence is 15 residues long. Germline V gives CDR1 MNHNS, CDR2 SASEGT. The DNA for the CDR3 is TGTGCCAGCAGCCGACAGGGGGGATTGGACACTGAAGCTTTCTTT. This sequence encodes CASSRQGGLDTEAFF.

The rearrangement joins TRBV5-1 to TRBJ2-3; the match to TRBD2 covers 7 bases. The germline V gene has CDR1 SGHRS and CDR2 YFSETQ. The ends lost 7 bases at V and 5 bases at J; junction bases unmatched: 7. This CDR3 comprises 13 residues. The CDR3 DNA reads as TGCGCCAGCGTGGCGGGGGACGGAGATACGCAGTATTTT. It specifies CASVAGDGDTQYF.

This rearrangement joins TRBV5-1 to TRBJ1-1; 10 bases fit TRBD1. The CDR3 is 15 amino acids. The trim removed 4 bases at V and 3 bases at J, leaving 6 bases unmatched. The germline V gene has CDR1 SGHRS and CDR2 YFSETQ. DNA of the CDR3: TGCGCCAGCAGCCGGATAGGGACAGGGGACACTGAAGCTTTCTTT. Translated, it gives CASSRIGTGDTEAFF.